These 24 T cell receptor beta chains originate from one sample sequenced in a study of blood T cell repertoires in COVID-19. Sequenced by immunoSEQ multiplex PCR; TCRdb stores in-frame clones only, minus some. Altogether about 92,000 clones are present, roughly 87% being singletons, with the ten largest covering about 18%. Sample: peripheral blood. The source is a woman aged 55-70 years with COVID-19, enrolled during active disease.

This clone appeared a few times. The chain recombines TRBV30 with TRBJ2-3; 12 bases fit TRBD2. V lost 0 bases, J lost 2 bases, and 9 bases stayed unmatched. Germline CDR1 GTSNPN, CDR2 SVGIG (reference sequence). The CDR3 length is 18 residues. For the CDR3, the DNA is TGTGCCTGGAGTGTATACCGGACTAGCGGGGCCCCCACAGATACGCAGTATTTT. Amino acids: CAWSVYRTSGAPTDTQYF.

The chain uses TRBV6-2 or TRBV6-3 and TRBJ2-4, with TRBD1 identical over 8 bases. Trimming at V came to 2 bases and at J to 0 bases, leaving 6 bases not matched to a gene. Germline CDR1 reads MNHEY; CDR2 reads SVGEGT. The CDR3 has 17 residues. DNA of the CDR3: TGTGCCAGCAGTTACGCTCAGGGGGCCCTAGCCAAAAACATTCAGTACTTC. Translating gives CASSYAQGALAKNIQYF.

J is TRBJ1-2 and V is TRBV6-2 or TRBV6-3; 7 bases are a match to TRBD1. The CDR3 is made up of 16 amino acids. After removal of 0 bases from V and 8 bases from J, the junction contained 12 bases not matched to a gene. Germline CDR1 MNHEY, CDR2 SVGEGT. The CDR3 sequence is CASSYSHDREASGYTF. CDR3 bases: TGTGCCAGCAGTTACTCCCACGACAGGGAGGCGTCGGGCTACACCTTC.

The V gene is TRBV5-1, the J gene TRBJ1-5; 7 nucleotides line up with TRBD1. Germline V gives CDR1 SGHRS, CDR2 YFSETQ. This CDR3 contains 15 residues. V lost 1 base and J lost 1; bases outside the gene matches: 2. The CDR3 protein is CASSLTGDSNQPQHF. DNA of the CDR3: TGCGCCAGCAGCTTGACAGGGGACAGCAATCAGCCCCAGCATTTT. Together with reference TRBV5-1 and TRBJ1-5, the CDR3 gives the full variable domain: KAGVTQTPRYLIKTRGQQVTLSCSPISGHRSVSWYQQTPGQGLQFLFEYFSETQRNKGNFPGRFSGRQFSNSRSEMNVSTLELGDSALYLCASSLTGDSNQPQHFGDGTRLSIL.

The V gene is TRBV6-2 or TRBV6-3, the J gene TRBJ1-2; no clear D gene. Germline-derived CDR1 and CDR2 are MNHEY and SVGEGT. V was trimmed by 0 bases and J by 4 bases, leaving 12 bases between them. The CDR3 has 15 residues. CDR3 region: CASSYSFDTLYGYTF. CDR3 coding DNA: TGTGCCAGCAGTTACTCCTTCGACACCCTCTATGGCTACACCTTC.

V and J are TRBV10-3 and TRBJ2-6; TRBD2 might be the D (5 bases). Per the germline V gene, CDR1 is ENHRY and CDR2 is SYGVKD. The CDR3 has 16 amino acids. Trimming shortened V by 8 bases and J by 0 bases, and 14 bases separated the two germline ends. Written as DNA, the CDR3 is TGTGCCATCGGGAGTATACCAACCTCTGGGGCCAACGTCCTGACTTTC. Translated, it gives CAIGSIPTSGANVLTF.

The gene calls are TRBV4-1 and TRBJ1-6, with no clear D. The germline V gene has CDR1 MGHRA and CDR2 YSYEKL. The CDR3 loop spans 13 amino acids. V was trimmed by 4 bases and J by 12 bases, leaving 13 bases between them. DNA for the CDR3: TGCGCCAGCAGCCGAGGTGGTTCCAGACCCCTCCACTTT. Protein product: CASSRGGSRPLHF.

The J gene is TRBJ2-1, the V gene TRBV30; D unresolved. V was clipped by 1 base and J by 2 bases, with 3 bases between them. This CDR3 comprises 12 residues. Germline CDR1 reads GTSNPN; CDR2 reads SVGIG (reference sequence). The CDR3 DNA reads as TGTGCCTGGAGTGCGGCCTACAATGAGCAGTTCTTC. Translated: CAWSAAYNEQFF.

The chain uses TRBV7-2 and TRBJ1-6, with 7 bases that match TRBD1. The CDR3 covers 14 residues. Germline V gene data show CDR1 as SGHTA and CDR2 as FQGNSA. After removal of 3 bases from V and 6 bases from J, the junction contained 2 bases not matched to a gene. The CDR3 here is CASSFRDSNSPLHF. CDR3 DNA: TGTGCCAGCAGCTTCCGGGACAGTAATTCACCCCTCCACTTT.

The CDR3 coding sequence is TGTGCCAGCAGTCCACAGGGGTCCTTAACCTACAATGAGCAGTTCTTC. It codes for CASSPQGSLTYNEQFF. The chain has TRBV7-3 and TRBJ2-1; 7 bases agree with TRBD1. Germline CDR1 reads SGHTA; CDR2 reads FQGTGA. This CDR3 region has 16 residues. The J segment lost 2 bases and the V segment lost 6 bases, leaving 10 bases of the junction unmatched. Full variable domain (remainder filled in from reference TRBV7-3 and TRBJ2-1): GAGVSQTPSNKVTEKGKYVELRCDPISGHTALYWYRQSLGQGPEFLIYFQGTGAADDSGLPNDRFFAVRPEGSVSTLKIQRTERGDSAVYLCASSPQGSLTYNEQFFGPGTRLTVL.

This clone was recorded once. This sequence joins TRBV18 and TRBJ2-2; TRBD1 aligns across 9 bases. CDR3 length: 15 amino acids. Losses at the gene ends were 5 bases for V and 4 bases for J; bases not matched to a gene: 5. The germline gives CDR1 KGHSH, CDR2 LQKENI. The chain's CDR3 is CASSKRTGVTGELFF. The CDR3 bases are TGTGCCAGCTCAAAGAGGACAGGGGTCACCGGGGAGCTGTTTTTT.

The chain has TRBV10-3 and TRBJ2-1; the match to TRBD2 covers 13 bases. The CDR3 spans 17 residues. CDR1 and CDR2 from the germline V gene are ENHRY and SYGVKD. After removal of 5 bases from V and 5 bases from J, the junction contained 9 bases not matched to a gene. The CDR3 spells CAISRTSGGSTHNEQFF. The CDR3 DNA is TGTGCCATCAGTAGGACTAGCGGGGGTTCTACCCACAATGAGCAGTTCTTC.

The chain couples TRBV6-2 or TRBV6-3 to TRBJ2-7; 9 bases are shared with TRBD1. The V gene end was trimmed by 2 bases and the J gene end by 0 bases; junction bases not matched to a gene: 5. The germline V gene encodes CDR1 MNHEY and CDR2 SVGEGT. This CDR3 is built from 16 residues. The CDR3 DNA reads as TGTGCCAGCAGTTACCGGGACAGGGCCCTCTCCTACGAGCAGTACTTC. It codes for CASSYRDRALSYEQYF.

The J gene is TRBJ2-7, the V gene TRBV5-6; 10 positions agree with TRBD1. V shed 5 bases and J 0 bases; nucleotides not matched to a gene: 5. Looked up from germline, CDR1 is SGHDT and CDR2 is YYEEEE. The CDR3 contains 15 residues. The CDR3 loop is CASSIGTGASYEQYF. CDR3 DNA: TGTGCCAGCAGTATAGGGACAGGGGCCTCCTACGAGCAGTACTTC.

The gene calls are TRBV9 and TRBJ1-6; no reliable D call. Germline CDR1 SGDLS, CDR2 YYNGEE. The CDR3 totals 15 residues. The V end lost 3 bases, the J end lost 6 bases, and 13 bases lay between the germline ends. CDR3 in amino acids: CASSAAGVSNSPLHF. In nucleotides, the CDR3 is TGTGCCAGCAGCGCGGCAGGTGTTAGTAATTCACCCCTCCACTTT. The entire variable domain, with the rest obtained from reference TRBV9 and TRBJ1-6, is as follows: DSGVTQTPKHLITATGQRVTLRCSPRSGDLSVYWYQQSLDQGLQFLIQYYNGEERAKGNILERFSAQQFPDLHSELNLSSLELGDSALYFCASSAAGVSNSPLHFGNGTRLTVT.

The CDR3 loop is CAWGRARIRGYNSPLHF. In DNA, the CDR3 is TGTGCCTGGGGGAGAGCGCGGATCCGCGGCTACAATTCACCCCTCCACTTT. This chain uses TRBV30 with TRBJ1-6; no clear D. Germline CDR1 GTSNPN, CDR2 SVGIG (reference sequence). This CDR3 region has 17 residues. Trimming removed 5 bases from V and 7 bases from J, with 24 bases in between.

The chain joins TRBV9 to TRBJ2-5; maybe TRBD2 (6 bases). V shed 2 bases and J shed 2 bases, with 22 bases lying between them. Germline lookup yields CDR1 SGDLS and CDR2 YYNGEE. The CDR3 runs to 18 residues. The CDR3 spells CASSVRGRSGSTQETQYF. As DNA, the CDR3 is TGTGCCAGCAGCGTGAGGGGTAGAAGCGGGTCAACGCAAGAGACCCAGTACTTC.

V and J are TRBV12-3 or TRBV12-4 and TRBJ1-1, with a tentative D call TRBD1 (5 bases). The CDR3 runs 11 residues. V lost 2 bases, J lost 10 bases, and 8 bases lay in between. The DNA for the CDR3 is TGTGCCAGCAGTTTAAGAAGGGGAGCTTTCTTT. This encodes CASSLRRGAFF.

The rearrangement links TRBV7-9 to TRBJ2-7; tentatively, D is TRBD1 (6 bases). This CDR3 has 15 amino acids. The ends were cut back, 5 bases at V and 7 bases at J, with 21 bases in the middle. From germline, CDR1 is SEHNR and CDR2 FQNEAQ (reference sequence). CDR3 residues: CASSNYRDMVREQYF. The CDR3 bases are TGTGCCAGCAGCAACTACCGGGACATGGTTCGTGAGCAGTACTTC.

This rearrangement joins TRBV10-3 to TRBJ2-7, with TRBD2 matching over 7 bases. The CDR3 is 15 residues long. The V segment lost 6 bases and the J segment 0 bases; nucleotides outside the gene matches: 8. Germline V CDR1 and CDR2: ENHRY, SYGVKD. CDR3 region: CAISPLAGRSYEQYF. In nucleotides, the CDR3 is TGTGCCATCAGCCCTTTAGCGGGCCGCTCCTACGAGCAGTACTTC.

The V gene is TRBV5-1, the J gene TRBJ1-1; D is undetermined. Germline V gene data show CDR1 as SGHRS and CDR2 as YFSETQ. V was clipped by 1 base and J by 6 bases, with 16 bases between them. CDR3 length: 15 residues. The CDR3 spells CASSLSAVVKSEAFF. In DNA form, the CDR3 reads TGCGCCAGCAGCTTGTCGGCGGTGGTGAAGTCTGAAGCTTTCTTT.

J is TRBJ1-6 and V is TRBV6-5; TRBD1 might be the D (6 bases). CDR1 and CDR2 (germline): MNHEY, SVGAGI. The CDR3 runs to 16 residues. Trimming stripped 0 bases from V and 9 bases from J, with 15 bases between. CDR3 DNA: TGTGCCAGCAGTTACTCCGGTGGGGACACCTTTTCACCCCTCCACTTT. Encoded protein: CASSYSGGDTFSPLHF.

This rearrangement joins TRBV5-1 to TRBJ2-2; possible D gene TRBD1, 6 bases. Trimming cost V 6 bases and J 0 bases, with 12 bases left between them. The germline CDR1 and CDR2 sequences are SGHRS and YFSETQ. The CDR3 is 15 amino acids. CDR3 DNA: TGCGCCAGCACCCCCGGGACAACGAACACCGGGGAGCTGTTTTTT. Translating gives CASTPGTTNTGELFF.

The V gene is TRBV4-1, the J gene TRBJ2-2; D is unresolved. The CDR3 totals 16 residues. Germline V gives CDR1 MGHRA, CDR2 YSYEKL. Trimming took off 5 bases at V and 9 bases at J, with 22 bases between the two ends. The DNA of the CDR3 is TGCGCCAGCAGCGGATACCCCCCAGGCCCAAAAAGGGAGCTGTTTTTT. Translation gives CASSGYPPGPKRELFF.